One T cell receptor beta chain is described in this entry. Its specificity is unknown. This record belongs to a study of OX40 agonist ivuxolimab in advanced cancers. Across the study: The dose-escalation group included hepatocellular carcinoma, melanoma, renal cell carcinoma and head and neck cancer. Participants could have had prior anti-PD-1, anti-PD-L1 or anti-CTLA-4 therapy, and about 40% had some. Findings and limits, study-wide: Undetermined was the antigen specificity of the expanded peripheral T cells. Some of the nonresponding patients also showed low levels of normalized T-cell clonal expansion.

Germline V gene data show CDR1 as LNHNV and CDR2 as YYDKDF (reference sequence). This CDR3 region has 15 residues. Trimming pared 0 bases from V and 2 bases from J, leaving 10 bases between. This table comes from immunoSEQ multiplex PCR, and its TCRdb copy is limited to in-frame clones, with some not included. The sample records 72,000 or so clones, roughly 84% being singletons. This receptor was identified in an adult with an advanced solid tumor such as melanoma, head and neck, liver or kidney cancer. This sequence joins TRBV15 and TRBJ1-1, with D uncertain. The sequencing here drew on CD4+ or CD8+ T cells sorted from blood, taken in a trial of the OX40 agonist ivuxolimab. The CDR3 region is CATSRDSTRNTEAFF. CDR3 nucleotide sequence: TGTGCCACCAGCAGAGACAGCACCAGAAACACTGAAGCTTTCTTT.